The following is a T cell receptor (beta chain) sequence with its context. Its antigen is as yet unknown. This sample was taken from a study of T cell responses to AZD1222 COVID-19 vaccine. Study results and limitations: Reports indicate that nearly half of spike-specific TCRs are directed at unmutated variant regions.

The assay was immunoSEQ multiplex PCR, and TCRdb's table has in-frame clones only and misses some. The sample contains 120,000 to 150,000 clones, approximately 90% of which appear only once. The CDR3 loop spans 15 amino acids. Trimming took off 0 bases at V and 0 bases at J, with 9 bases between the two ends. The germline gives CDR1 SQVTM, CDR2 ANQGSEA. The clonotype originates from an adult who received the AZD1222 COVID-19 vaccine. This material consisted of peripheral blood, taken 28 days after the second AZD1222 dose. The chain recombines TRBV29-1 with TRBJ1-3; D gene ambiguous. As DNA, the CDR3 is TGCAGCGTTGAAGATCGAGGGCTCTCTGGAAACACCATATATTTT. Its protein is CSVEDRGLSGNTIYF. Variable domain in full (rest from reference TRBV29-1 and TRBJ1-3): SAVISQKPSRDICQRGTSLTIQCQVDSQVTMMFWYRQQPGQSLTLIATANQGSEATYESGFVIDKFPISRPNLTFSTLTVSNMSPEDSSIYLCSVEDRGLSGNTIYFGEGSWLTVV.